This TCR beta chain was sequenced in a study of blood T cell repertoires in COVID-19. The V segment lost 2 bases and the J segment 4 bases; nucleotides outside the gene matches: 10. The germline gives CDR1 SQVTM, CDR2 ANQGSEA. The CDR3 has 15 amino acids. Generated by immunoSEQ multiplex PCR, the TCRdb table keeps only in-frame clones and is missing some. This table has approximately 82,000 clones, over 70% appearing once. Material: peripheral blood. The TCR originated in a woman between 55 and 75 years old with acute or convalescent COVID-19. The chain carries TRBV29-1 and TRBJ2-5; 7 bases are shared with TRBD1. DNA for the CDR3: TGCAGCGTTGAACCCGAGAGGGGGCGAGGAGAGACCCAGTACTTC. Translating it yields CSVEPERGRGETQYF.